Following are 28 T cell receptor beta chains from one sample sequenced in a study of cytomegalovirus exposure and HLA in healthy donors. A multiplex PCR was run with 60 Vbeta primers and 13 Jbeta primers. Assay: immunoSEQ multiplex PCR; the TCRdb copy retains only in-frame clones and omits some. The repertoire holds some 98,000 clones, with more than 60% as singletons. The sequencing sample was made of PBMCs. Receptor source: a man aged 50 to 59 in good health and CMV-seronegative.

This clone has just a few counts. The chain carries TRBV30 and TRBJ1-5; D might be TRBD1 (5 bases). CDR3 length: 15 amino acids. The V gene's germline CDR1 is GTSNPN and CDR2 SVGIG (reference sequence). V lost 0 bases, J lost 3 bases, and 12 bases lay in between. CDR3 nucleotide sequence: TGTGCCTGGAGTGTACCTGGCAGGGACAATCAGCCCCAGCATTTT. Its protein product is CAWSVPGRDNQPQHF.

V is TRBV10-2 and J is TRBJ2-3, with 10 bases aligning to TRBD2. The CDR3 has 17 residues. The V and J ends lost 4 bases and 2 bases, in that order; junction bases with no gene match: 9. CDR1 and CDR2 (germline): WSHSY, SAAADI. CDR3: CASSALAGAPTTDTQYF. Written as DNA, the CDR3 is TGCGCCAGCAGTGCCCTAGCGGGAGCGCCTACCACAGATACGCAGTATTTT.

This chain connects TRBV5-1 to TRBJ1-1; D is possibly TRBD1 (5 bases). The CDR3 is 13 amino acids. The germline gives CDR1 SGHRS, CDR2 YFSETQ. The germline V and J ends were trimmed by 4 bases and 1 base, with 8 bases remaining between them. CDR3 sequence reads: CASSTTANTEAFF. The DNA of the CDR3 is TGCGCCAGCAGCACGACAGCGAACACTGAAGCTTTCTTT. The entire variable domain, with the rest obtained from reference TRBV5-1 and TRBJ1-1, is as follows: KAGVTQTPRYLIKTRGQQVTLSCSPISGHRSVSWYQQTPGQGLQFLFEYFSETQRNKGNFPGRFSGRQFSNSRSEMNVSTLELGDSALYLCASSTTANTEAFFGQGTRLTVV.

V gene TRBV7-3 combines with J gene TRBJ2-6; possible D gene TRBD2, 7 bases. V lost 8 bases and J lost 1, with 21 bases in between. The CDR3 is 18 residues long. The germline CDR1 and CDR2 sequences are SGHTA and FQGTGA. The CDR3 sequence is CASAMGGTSGSGANVLTF. The CDR3 region has the DNA TGTGCCAGCGCTATGGGGGGGACATCTGGGTCTGGGGCCAACGTCCTGACTTTC.

The chain uses TRBV28 and TRBJ2-1, with TRBD1 matching over 7 bases. Germline CDR1 is MDHEN and CDR2 is SYDVKM. The CDR3 sequence is 12 residues long. V trimming: 5 bases; J trimming: 11 bases; junction bases outside the gene matches: 6. CDR3: CASSGGQSKQFF. Here the CDR3 DNA reads TGTGCCAGCAGTGGGGGACAGTCCAAGCAGTTCTTC.

This clone appeared a few times. The rearrangement joins TRBV6-6 to TRBJ2-7; 9 bases are a match to TRBD1. From germline, CDR1 is MNHNY and CDR2 SVGAGI (reference sequence). This CDR3 has 15 residues. J gave up 6 bases and V 7 bases, and 13 bases lay outside the gene matches. The DNA for the CDR3 is TGTGCCAGCACCTCACCGGACAGGGGATTGATCGAGCAGTACTTC. Translation gives CASTSPDRGLIEQYF.

V is TRBV7-9 and J is TRBJ1-1; the D is unclear. Deletions cut 5 bases from V and 1 base from J, with 17 bases between. The germline V gene encodes CDR1 SEHNR and CDR2 FQNEAQ (reference sequence). CDR3 length: 16 amino acids. CDR3 region: CASSDPRGGRNTEAFF. In nucleotides, the CDR3 is TGTGCCAGCAGCGACCCCCGGGGAGGCCGGAACACTGAAGCTTTCTTT.

The gene calls are TRBV29-1 and TRBJ2-7; D perhaps matches TRBD2 (6 bases). This CDR3 spans 15 amino acids. Germline assignment: CDR1 SQVTM and CDR2 ANQGSEA. The V and J ends lost 5 bases and 0 bases respectively, with 17 bases between them. DNA of the CDR3: TGCAGCGTTTTGGGTGGGACTCGAAACTCCTACGAGCAGTACTTC. Translated, it gives CSVLGGTRNSYEQYF.

The chain combines TRBV28 with TRBJ2-7; a weak D match, TRBD2 (6 bases). V lost 4 bases and J 0 bases, leaving 13 bases between the germline ends. The CDR3 contains 15 residues. Germline V gives CDR1 MDHEN, CDR2 SYDVKM. CDR3 loop: CASSYQRDFSYEQYF. The CDR3 coding sequence is TGTGCCAGCAGTTACCAACGGGACTTCTCCTACGAGCAGTACTTC.

V usage is TRBV5-1 and J usage is TRBJ2-2, with D perhaps TRBD2 (5 bases). Germline CDR1 SGHRS, CDR2 YFSETQ. The CDR3 length is 15 residues. V was pared by 2 bases and J by 4 bases, with 12 bases between. The CDR3 is CASSFLDSLTGELFF. DNA for the CDR3: TGCGCCAGCAGCTTTCTGGACTCCCTCACCGGGGAGCTGTTTTTT.

The rearrangement uses TRBV19 and TRBJ2-7; 9 bases match TRBD1. This CDR3 spans 14 amino acids. V lost 4 bases to trimming and J lost 5 bases; unmatched junction nucleotides: 6. CDR1 is LNHDA, CDR2 SQIVND, per germline (reference sequence). The CDR3 loop is CASSRGQGIDEQYF. CDR3 sequence (DNA): TGTGCCAGTAGTAGGGGACAGGGTATCGACGAGCAGTACTTC.

Concerning this clone: The missing conserved phenylalanine or tryptophan at the end of this CDR3 makes a read error likely. The DNA is omitted, as the CDR3 cannot be located on it reliably, and the CDR3 follows TCRdb's listing. The chain has TRBV28 and TRBJ2-7; the table names TRBD1, a call not compared with the DNA. The CDR3 totals 13 residues, both ends included. Germline CDR1 is MDHEN and CDR2 is SYDVKM. The CDR3 region is CASTLRQGQTLRL.

A word on this clone: The same CDR3 arises from other DNA sequences in this sample as well. V and J are TRBV28 and TRBJ1-2; tentatively, D is TRBD1 (5 bases). The CDR3 has 13 amino acids. V was clipped by 2 bases and J by 2 bases, with 6 bases between them. The germline V gene has CDR1 MDHEN and CDR2 SYDVKM. The CDR3 coding sequence is TGTGCCAGCAGTTTAGGGGGGAACTATGGCTACACCTTC. Translated: CASSLGGNYGYTF.

This chain uses TRBV27 with TRBJ1-4; TRBD1 matches at 10 bases. Germline lookup yields CDR1 MNHEY and CDR2 SMNVEV (reference sequence). V lost 6 bases, J lost 2 bases, and 6 bases stayed unmatched. The CDR3 covers 16 residues. CDR3 protein: CASSPPGQGTNEKLFF. DNA for the CDR3: TGTGCCAGCAGCCCCCCGGGACAGGGGACTAATGAAAAACTGTTTTTT. The full variable domain, in which reference TRBV27 and TRBJ1-4 provide the parts outside the CDR3, is EAQVTQNPRYLITVTGKKLTVTCSQNMNHEYMSWYRQDPGLGLRQIYYSMNVEVTDKGDVPEGYKVSRKEKRNFPLILESPSPNQTSLYFCASSPPGQGTNEKLFFGSGTQLSVL.

The chain uses TRBV6-1 and TRBJ2-5; D may be TRBD1 (6 bases). V gave up 6 bases and J gave up 3 bases, with 11 bases separating them. The germline gives CDR1 MNHNS, CDR2 SASEGT. The CDR3 totals 13 residues. CDR3 nucleotides: TGTGCCAGCAGAGGACAGAAAAAAGAGACCCAGTACTTC. Amino acids: CASRGQKKETQYF.

V is TRBV5-4 and J is TRBJ1-1, with D perhaps TRBD1 (5 bases). The CDR3 length is 15 residues. Germline CDR1 SGHNT, CDR2 YYREEE (reference sequence). Trimming removed 4 bases at V and 0 bases at J, with 13 bases between. The CDR3 sequence: CASSAGRVMNTEAFF. The DNA of the CDR3 is TGTGCCAGCAGCGCAGGCAGGGTGATGAACACTGAAGCTTTCTTT.

This clone was counted between two and nine times. This chain joins TRBV2 and TRBJ2-3; possible D gene TRBD1, 6 bases. In germline, CDR1 is SNHLY, CDR2 FYNNEI. Trimming shortened V by 7 bases and J by 2 bases, and 13 bases separated the two germline ends. The CDR3 is 14 residues long. CDR3 DNA sequence: TGTGCCAGCATCCAGCAGGGGTACACAGATACGCAGTATTTT. This translates into CASIQQGYTDTQYF. The entire variable domain, with the rest obtained from reference TRBV2 and TRBJ2-3, is as follows: EPEVTQTPSHQVTQMGQEVILRCVPISNHLYFYWYRQILGQKVEFLVSFYNNEISEKSEIFDDQFSVERPDGSNFTLKIRSTKLEDSAMYFCASIQQGYTDTQYFGPGTRLTVL.

The V and J genes are TRBV5-1 and TRBJ1-2; D possibly corresponds to TRBD1 (5 bases). The CDR3 is made up of 12 amino acids. V was cut by 2 bases and J by 8 bases, with 10 bases left in between. Germline CDR1 and CDR2: SGHRS and YFSETQ. The DNA for the CDR3 is TGCGCCAGCAGCTTCAGGGTACGGGGCTACACCTTC. As protein: CASSFRVRGYTF.

J is TRBJ2-7 and V is TRBV7-6; TRBD2 might be the D (6 bases). Germline lookup yields CDR1 SGHVS and CDR2 FNYEAQ. The CDR3 runs to 16 residues. The V end was cut by 5 bases, the J end by 3 bases, with 20 bases between. The CDR3 region has the DNA TGTGCCAGCAGCCCTGGAGGGTGGGTAGCGAGCTACGAGCAGTACTTC. Protein product: CASSPGGWVASYEQYF.

This clone was seen only once. The CDR3 DNA reads TGTGCCAGCAGTTACTCGAAGGGCGGGAAGACCTACGAGCAGTACTTC. Its translation: CASSYSKGGKTYEQYF. The chain recombines TRBV6-5 with TRBJ2-7, with D maybe TRBD2 (6 bases). The V gene lost 0 bases and the J gene lost 2 bases, with 14 bases spanning the gap. The CDR3 runs 16 residues. The germline gives CDR1 MNHEY, CDR2 SVGAGI.

A few counts support this clone. The V call is TRBV6-5, the J call TRBJ2-3, with 7 bases that match TRBD1. Germline values: CDR1 MNHEY, CDR2 SVGAGI. Losses at the gene ends were 4 bases for V and 6 bases for J; bases not matched to a gene: 1. The CDR3 consists of 12 residues. The CDR3 nucleotides are TGTGCCAGCAGTTCGACAGGGGATACGCAGTATTTT. Translation: CASSSTGDTQYF.

The table lists this clone with a few counts. This sequence joins TRBV7-9 and TRBJ1-1, with D unclear. The length of the CDR3 is 13 residues. Germline-derived CDR1 and CDR2 are SEHNR and FQNEAQ (reference sequence). Trimming shortened V by 3 bases and J by 11 bases, and 16 bases separated the two germline ends. This CDR3 is CASSLLELGWAFF. In DNA form, the CDR3 reads TGTGCCAGCAGCTTGCTAGAACTTGGATGGGCTTTCTTT. The full variable domain, completed using reference TRBV7-9 and TRBJ1-1, is DTGVSQNPRHKITKRGQNVTFRCDPISEHNRLYWYRQTLGQGPEFLTYFQNEAQLEKSRLLSDRFSAERPKGSFSTLEIQRTEQGDSAMYLCASSLLELGWAFFGQGTRLTVV.

V is TRBV4-1 and J is TRBJ1-1; a possible D gene is TRBD1 (6 bases). Trimming left V 0 bases short and J 6 bases short, with 11 bases between. Germline V gives CDR1 MGHRA, CDR2 YSYEKL. This CDR3 contains 14 residues. The CDR3 DNA follows: TGCGCCAGCAGCCAAGAGGGGGGGCTGGCTGAAGCTTTCTTT. It yields the protein CASSQEGGLAEAFF.

This chain links TRBV20-1 with TRBJ1-2; D is ambiguous. Trimming cost V 7 bases and J 8 bases, with 14 bases left between them. The CDR3 runs to 11 residues. CDR1 is DFQATT, CDR2 SNEGSKA, per germline (reference sequence). This CDR3 reads CSVKAGWGYTF. The CDR3 nucleotides are TGCAGTGTCAAGGCAGGTTGGGGCTACACCTTC.

J is TRBJ1-6 and V is TRBV10-2, with a possible D match to TRBD1 (5 bases). CDR3 length: 14 residues. CDR1 WSHSY and CDR2 SAAADI come from the germline V gene. Trimming pared 2 bases from V and 10 bases from J, leaving 12 bases between. The CDR3 loop is CASSERSGWSPLHF. DNA of the CDR3: TGCGCCAGCAGTGAGCGTTCAGGGTGGTCACCCCTCCACTTT.

The J gene is TRBJ1-4, the V gene TRBV19; 9 nucleotides align to TRBD1. This CDR3 comprises 15 residues. The germline V gene encodes CDR1 LNHDA and CDR2 SQIVND (reference sequence). Germline trimming cut 1 base from V and 10 bases from J; bases unmatched to any gene: 7. CDR3 protein: CASSIGGTGTTKLFF. As DNA, the CDR3 is TGTGCCAGTAGTATAGGAGGGACAGGGACGACAAAACTGTTTTTT.

This chain links TRBV29-1 with TRBJ2-6; the D is unclear. The germline CDR1 and CDR2 sequences are SQVTM and ANQGSEA. Trimming removed 3 bases from V and 1 base from J, with 10 bases in between. This CDR3 spans 15 amino acids. In nucleotides, the CDR3 is TGCAGCGTTGACGGGTGGGTTTCTGGGGCCAACGTCCTGACTTTC. The encoded protein is CSVDGWVSGANVLTF.

This chain links TRBV21-1 with TRBJ2-7; the table assigns TRBD2, which was not confirmed against the DNA. TRBV21-1 is deemed a pseudogene. This CDR3 has 14 residues. The CDR3: CASSKARPSGEQYF. The CDR3 DNA is TGTGCCAGCAGCAAAGCGAGGCCTAGCGGGGAGCAGTACTTC.